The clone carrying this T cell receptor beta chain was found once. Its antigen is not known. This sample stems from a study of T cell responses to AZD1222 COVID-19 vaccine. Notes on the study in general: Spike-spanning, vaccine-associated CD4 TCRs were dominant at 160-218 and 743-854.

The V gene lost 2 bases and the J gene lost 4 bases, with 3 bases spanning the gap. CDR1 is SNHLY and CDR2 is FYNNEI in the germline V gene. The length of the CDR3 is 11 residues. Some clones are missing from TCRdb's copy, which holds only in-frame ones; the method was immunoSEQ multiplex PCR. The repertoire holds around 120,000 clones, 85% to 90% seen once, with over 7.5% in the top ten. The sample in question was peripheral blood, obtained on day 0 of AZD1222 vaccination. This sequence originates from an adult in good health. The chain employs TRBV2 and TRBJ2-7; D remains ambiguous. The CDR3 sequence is CASSEIYEQYF. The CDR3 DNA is TGTGCCAGCAGTGAAATTTACGAGCAGTACTTC.